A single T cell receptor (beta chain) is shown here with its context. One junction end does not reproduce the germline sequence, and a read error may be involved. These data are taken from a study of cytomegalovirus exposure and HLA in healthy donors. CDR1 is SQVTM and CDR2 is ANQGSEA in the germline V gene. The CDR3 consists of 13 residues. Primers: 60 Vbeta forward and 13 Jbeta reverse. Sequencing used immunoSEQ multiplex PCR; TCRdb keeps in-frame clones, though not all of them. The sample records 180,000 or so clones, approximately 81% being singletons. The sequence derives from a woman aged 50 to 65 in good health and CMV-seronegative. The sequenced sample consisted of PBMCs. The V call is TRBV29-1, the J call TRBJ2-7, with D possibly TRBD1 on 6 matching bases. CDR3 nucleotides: TGCAGCGTAGAAGGGACACGATCCTACGAGCAGTACTTC. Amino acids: CSVEGTRSYEQYF.